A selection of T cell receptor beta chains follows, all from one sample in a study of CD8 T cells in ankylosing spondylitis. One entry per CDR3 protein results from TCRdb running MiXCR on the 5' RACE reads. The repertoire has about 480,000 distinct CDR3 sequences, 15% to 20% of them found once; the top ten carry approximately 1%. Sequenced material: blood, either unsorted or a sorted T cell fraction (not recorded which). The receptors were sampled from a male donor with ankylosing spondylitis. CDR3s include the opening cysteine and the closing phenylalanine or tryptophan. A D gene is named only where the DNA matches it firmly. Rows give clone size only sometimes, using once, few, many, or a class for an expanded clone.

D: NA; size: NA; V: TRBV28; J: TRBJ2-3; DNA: TGTGCCAGCAGTCCCCGAAATACGCAGTATTTT; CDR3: CASSPRNTQYF
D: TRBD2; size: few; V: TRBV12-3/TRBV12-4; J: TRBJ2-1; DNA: TGTGCCAGCAGTCTCCGGACTAGCGAGTACAATGAGCAGTTCTTC; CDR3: CASSLRTSEYNEQFF
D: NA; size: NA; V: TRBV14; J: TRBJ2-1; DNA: TGTGCCAGCAGCCAAGATCTCGTAAAGGGCCAGTCCGTCTACAATGAGCAGTTCTTC; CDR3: CASSQDLVKGQSVYNEQFF
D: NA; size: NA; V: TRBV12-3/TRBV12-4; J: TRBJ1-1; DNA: TGTGCCAGCAGGGGGGCCATGGTGGTCACTGAAGCTTTCTTT; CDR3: CASRGAMVVTEAFF
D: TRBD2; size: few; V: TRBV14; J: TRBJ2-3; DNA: TGTGCCAGCAGCCCTGGGGCTAGCGGGAGAATAGATACGCAGTATTTT; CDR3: CASSPGASGRIDTQYF
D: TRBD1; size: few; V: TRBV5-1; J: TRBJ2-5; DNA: TGCGCCAGCAGCTTACCAGGGACAGGAGCGAAAGAGACCCAGTACTTC; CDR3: CASSLPGTGAKETQYF
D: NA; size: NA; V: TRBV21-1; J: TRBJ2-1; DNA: TGTGCCAGCAGCAAAGGGCCGAGGGGGCCCTACAATGAGCAGTTCTTC; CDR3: CASSKGPRGPYNEQFF
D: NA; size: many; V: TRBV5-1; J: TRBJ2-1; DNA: TGCGCCAGCAGCTTTATCAGCGGAAGAGACAATGAGCAGTTCTTC; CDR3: CASSFISGRDNEQFF
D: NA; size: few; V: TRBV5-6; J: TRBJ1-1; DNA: TGTGCCAGCAGCTTGGCTGTCAGGGGGAACACTGAAGCTTTCTTT; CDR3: CASSLAVRGNTEAFF
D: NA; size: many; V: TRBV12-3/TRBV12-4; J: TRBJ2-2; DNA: TGTGCCAGCAGTACTGAATTAGGGTACACCGGGGAGCTGTTTTTT; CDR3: CASSTELGYTGELFF
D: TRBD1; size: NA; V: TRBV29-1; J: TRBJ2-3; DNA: TGCAGCGTTGCGGACAGGAGCACAGATACGCAGTATTTT; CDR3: CSVADRSTDTQYF
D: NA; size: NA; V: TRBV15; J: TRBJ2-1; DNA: TGTGCCACCAGCAGCAAGTATGGTGAGCAGTTCTTC; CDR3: CATSSKYGEQFF
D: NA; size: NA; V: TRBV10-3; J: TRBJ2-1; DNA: TGTGCCATCAGTGAACAAAGCTCCTACAATGAGCAGTTCTTC; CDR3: CAISEQSSYNEQFF
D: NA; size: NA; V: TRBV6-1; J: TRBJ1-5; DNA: TGTGCCAGCAGTGAACAGGGGAGGTTGACGCAGCCCCAGCATTTT; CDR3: CASSEQGRLTQPQHF
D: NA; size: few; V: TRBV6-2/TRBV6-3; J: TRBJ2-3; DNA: TGTGCCAGCAGTTACTCACTAAAGGCAGATACGCAGTATTTT; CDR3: CASSYSLKADTQYF
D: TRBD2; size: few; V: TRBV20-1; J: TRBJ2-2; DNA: TGCAGTGCTAGAAAAAGACTAGCGGGAAAAAACACCGGGGAGCTGTTTTTT; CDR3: CSARKRLAGKNTGELFF
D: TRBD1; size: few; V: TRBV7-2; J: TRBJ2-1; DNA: TGTGCCAGCGTCTCAACCGGGACAGGGTCATCTCGGGAGCAGTTCTTC; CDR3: CASVSTGTGSSREQFF
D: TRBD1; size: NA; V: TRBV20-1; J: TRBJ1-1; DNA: TGCAGTGCTAGGAGGGGACAGGGCCCTGAAGCTTTCTTT; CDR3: CSARRGQGPEAFF
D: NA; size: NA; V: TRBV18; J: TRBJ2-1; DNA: TGTGCCAGCTCGGCGGAGGGGGCGAGGAACAATGAGCAGTTCTTC; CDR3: CASSAEGARNNEQFF
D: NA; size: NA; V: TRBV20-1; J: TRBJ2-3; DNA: TGCAGTGCTACGACTAGTTCGTTTGTGGATACGCAGTATTTT; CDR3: CSATTSSFVDTQYF
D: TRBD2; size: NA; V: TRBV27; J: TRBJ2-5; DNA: TGTGCCAGCAGTCCGCTGGGACTAGCGGGGGAAGAGACCCAGTACTTC; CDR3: CASSPLGLAGEETQYF
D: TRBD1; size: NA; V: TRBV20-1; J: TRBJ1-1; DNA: TGCAGTGCTAGGTGGGGAAGGGGGCGCGGAGGGGACACTGAAGCTTTCTTT; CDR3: CSARWGRGRGGDTEAFF
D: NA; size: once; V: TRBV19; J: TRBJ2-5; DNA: TGTGCCAGTTTAGAAAAAGAGACCCAGTACTTC; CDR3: CASLEKETQYF
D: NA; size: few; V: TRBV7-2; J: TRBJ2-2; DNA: TGTGCCAGCAGCTTAGGGAGATCTCACTCCGGGGAGCTGTTTTTT; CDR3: CASSLGRSHSGELFF
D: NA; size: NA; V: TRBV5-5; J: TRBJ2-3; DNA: TGTGCCAGCAGCTTGCCGGCTAGCACCTCCACAGATACGCAGTATTTT; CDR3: CASSLPASTSTDTQYF
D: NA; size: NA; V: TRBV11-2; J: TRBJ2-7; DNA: TGTGCCAGCAGCCTAGGACTTAAGTACGAGCAGTACTTC; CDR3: CASSLGLKYEQYF
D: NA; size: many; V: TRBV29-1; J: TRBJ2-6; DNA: TGCAGCGCCGATGACCCCTCCGGGTCTGGGGCCAACGTCCTGACTTTC; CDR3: CSADDPSGSGANVLTF
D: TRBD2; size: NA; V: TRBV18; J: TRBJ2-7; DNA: TGTGCCAGCTCACCATCCGGGAGGGATCTTTCCTACGAGCAGTACTTC; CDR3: CASSPSGRDLSYEQYF
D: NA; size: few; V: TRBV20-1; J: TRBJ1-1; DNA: TGCAGTGCTAGAGGCGGGAAAACGAACACTGAAGCTTTCTTT; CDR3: CSARGGKTNTEAFF
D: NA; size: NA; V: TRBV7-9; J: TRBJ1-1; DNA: TGTGCCAGCAGCTTAAGTGGTCAGACGAACACTGAAGCTTTCTTT; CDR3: CASSLSGQTNTEAFF
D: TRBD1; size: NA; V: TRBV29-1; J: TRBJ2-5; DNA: TGCAGCGTCCAGGGGGTGGGCGGGGAGACCCAGTACTTC; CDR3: CSVQGVGGETQYF
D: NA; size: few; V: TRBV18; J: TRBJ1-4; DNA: TGTGCCAGCTCACCGGTCTTTACAACAGGTCCCCTTGCAACTAATGAAAAACTGTTTTTT; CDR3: CASSPVFTTGPLATNEKLFF
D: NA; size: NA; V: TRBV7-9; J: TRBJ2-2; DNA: TGTGCCAGCACCAAGGGGTCTTACACCGGGGAGCTGTTTTTT; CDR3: CASTKGSYTGELFF
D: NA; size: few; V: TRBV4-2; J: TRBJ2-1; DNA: TGTGCCAGCAGCCATCCCGGAGCGGATGCCAGTCCGTTCTTC; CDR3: CASSHPGADASPFF
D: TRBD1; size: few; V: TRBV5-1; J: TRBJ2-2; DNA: TGCGCCAGCACCCTGTGGACAGGGGTCACCGGGGAGCTGTTTTTT; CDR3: CASTLWTGVTGELFF
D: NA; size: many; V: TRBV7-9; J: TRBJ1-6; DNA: TGTGCCAGCAGCTTAGTCAGAGGAAATTCACCCCTCCACTTT; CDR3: CASSLVRGNSPLHF
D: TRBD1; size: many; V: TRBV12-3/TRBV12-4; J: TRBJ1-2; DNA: TGTGCCAGCAACAGGGGTCTGGGGTATGGCTACACCTTC; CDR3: CASNRGLGYGYTF